The following is a TCR beta chain sequence with its context. This specimen belongs to a study of technical replicates of blood from a handful of donors. Sequencing was performed with immunoSEQ multiplex PCR; in TCRdb, only in-frame clones are kept and a portion is missing. Counted here are some 93,000 clones, 95% occurring once; the ten biggest clones make up roughly 0.28%. The CDR3 totals 13 residues. The V end lost 10 bases, the J end lost 6 bases, and 19 bases lay between the germline ends. Germline loops: CDR1 WNHNN, CDR2 SYGVQD (reference sequence). The sequencing input was T cells isolated from PBMCs. This rearrangement joins TRBV10-1 to TRBJ2-7; possible D gene TRBD2, 6 bases. This TCR derives from a human donor in good health. The CDR3 loop reads CATATAPGGEQYF. The CDR3 DNA reads as TGCGCCACCGCGACAGCACCCGGGGGCGAGCAGTACTTC.